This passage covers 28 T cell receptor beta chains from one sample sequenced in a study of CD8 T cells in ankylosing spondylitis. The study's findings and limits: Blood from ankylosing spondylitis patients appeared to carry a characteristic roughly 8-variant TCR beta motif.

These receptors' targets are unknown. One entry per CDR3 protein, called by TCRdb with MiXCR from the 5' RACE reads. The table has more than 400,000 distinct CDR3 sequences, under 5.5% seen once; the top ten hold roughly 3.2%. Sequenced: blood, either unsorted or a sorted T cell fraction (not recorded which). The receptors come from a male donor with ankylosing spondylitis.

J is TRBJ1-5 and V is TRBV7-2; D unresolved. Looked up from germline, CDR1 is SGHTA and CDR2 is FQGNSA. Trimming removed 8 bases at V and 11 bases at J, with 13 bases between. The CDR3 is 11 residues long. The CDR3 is CASGGPAAQHF. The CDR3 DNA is TGTGCCAGCGGCGGGCCTGCGGCCCAGCATTTT. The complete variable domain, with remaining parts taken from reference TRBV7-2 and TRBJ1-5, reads GAGVSQSPSNKVTEKGKDVELRCDPISGHTALYWYRQSLGQGLEFLIYFQGNSAPDKSGLPSDRFSAERTGGSVSTLTIQRTQQEDSAVYLCASGGPAAQHFGDGTRLSIL.

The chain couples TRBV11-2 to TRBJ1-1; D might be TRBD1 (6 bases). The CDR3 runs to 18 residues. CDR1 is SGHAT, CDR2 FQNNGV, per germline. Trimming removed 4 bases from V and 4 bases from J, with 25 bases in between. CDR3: CASSSGSRVDRLTTEAFF. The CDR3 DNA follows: TGTGCCAGCAGCTCCGGTTCAAGGGTTGACAGGTTGACCACTGAAGCTTTCTTT.

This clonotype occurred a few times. CDR3 residues: CAISESRQSNQPQHF. The CDR3 nucleotides are TGTGCCATCAGTGAGTCTCGACAGAGCAATCAGCCCCAGCATTTT. V gene TRBV10-3 combines with J gene TRBJ1-5, with a possible D match to TRBD1 (5 bases). The germline CDR1 and CDR2 sequences are ENHRY and SYGVKD. The CDR3 totals 15 residues. V was shortened by 0 bases and J by 1 base, with 7 bases between the two germline ends.

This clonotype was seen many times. The CDR3 coding sequence is TGTGCCAGCAGTCTCTACACGCATCAGCCCCAGCATTTT. As protein: CASSLYTHQPQHF. V gene TRBV28 combines with J gene TRBJ1-5, with unresolved D. The CDR3 spans 13 residues. Deletions cut 5 bases from V and 5 bases from J, with 10 bases between. Germline loops: CDR1 MDHEN, CDR2 SYDVKM.

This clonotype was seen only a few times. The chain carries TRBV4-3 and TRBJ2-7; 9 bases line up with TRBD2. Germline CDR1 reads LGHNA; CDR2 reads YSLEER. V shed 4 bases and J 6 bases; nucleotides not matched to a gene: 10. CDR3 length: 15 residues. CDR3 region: CASSPLAQTSGEQYF. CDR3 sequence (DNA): TGCGCCAGCAGCCCCCTCGCCCAGACTAGCGGCGAGCAGTACTTC.

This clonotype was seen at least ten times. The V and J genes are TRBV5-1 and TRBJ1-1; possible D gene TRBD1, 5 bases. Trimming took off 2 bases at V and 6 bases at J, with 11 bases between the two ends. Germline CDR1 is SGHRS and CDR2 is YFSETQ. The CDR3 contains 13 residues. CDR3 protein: CASSFTRVSEAFF. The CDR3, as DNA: TGCGCCAGCAGCTTCACCAGGGTATCTGAAGCTTTCTTT.

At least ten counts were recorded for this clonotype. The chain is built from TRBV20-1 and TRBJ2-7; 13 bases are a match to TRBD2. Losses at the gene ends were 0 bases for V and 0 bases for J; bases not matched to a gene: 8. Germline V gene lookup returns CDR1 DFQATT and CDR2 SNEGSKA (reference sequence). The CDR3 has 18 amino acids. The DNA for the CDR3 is TGCAGTGCTAGAGAGGCCCGACTAGCGGGGGGCCTCTCCTACGAGCAGTACTTC. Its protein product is CSAREARLAGGLSYEQYF.

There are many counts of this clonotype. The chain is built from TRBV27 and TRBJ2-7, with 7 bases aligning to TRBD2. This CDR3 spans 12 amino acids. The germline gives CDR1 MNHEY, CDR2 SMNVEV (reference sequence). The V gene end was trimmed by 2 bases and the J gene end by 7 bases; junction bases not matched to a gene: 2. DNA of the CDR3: TGTGCCAGCAGTTTAAACGGGAGGGAGCAGTACTTC. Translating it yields CASSLNGREQYF.

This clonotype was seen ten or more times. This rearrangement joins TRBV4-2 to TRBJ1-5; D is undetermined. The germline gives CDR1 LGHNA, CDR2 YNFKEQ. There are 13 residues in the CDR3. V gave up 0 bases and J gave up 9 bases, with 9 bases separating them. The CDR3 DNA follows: TGTGCCAGCAGCCAAGATACAGCGGGGCCCCAGCATTTT. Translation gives CASSQDTAGPQHF.

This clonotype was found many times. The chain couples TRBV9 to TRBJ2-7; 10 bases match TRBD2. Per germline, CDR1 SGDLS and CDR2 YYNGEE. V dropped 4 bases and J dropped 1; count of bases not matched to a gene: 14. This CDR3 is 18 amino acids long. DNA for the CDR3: TGTGCCAGCAGCCCACATACCGGGACTAGCGTTCAGTCCTACGAGCAGTACTTC. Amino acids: CASSPHTGTSVQSYEQYF.

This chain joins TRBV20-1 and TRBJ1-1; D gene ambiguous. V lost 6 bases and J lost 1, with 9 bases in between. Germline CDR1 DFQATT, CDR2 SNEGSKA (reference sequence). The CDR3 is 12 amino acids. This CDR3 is CSAAEPNTEAFF. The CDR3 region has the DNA TGCAGTGCGGCGGAACCGAACACTGAAGCTTTCTTT.

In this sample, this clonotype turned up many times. CDR3 amino acids: CASSSQAPAEQFF. CDR3 coding DNA: TGTGCCAGCAGCTCTCAGGCACCAGCGGAGCAGTTCTTC. The chain recombines TRBV7-2 with TRBJ2-1; D gene unclear. The V gene's germline CDR1 is SGHTA and CDR2 FQGNSA. Trimming shortened V by 4 bases and J by 10 bases, and 14 bases separated the two germline ends. This CDR3 is built from 13 residues.

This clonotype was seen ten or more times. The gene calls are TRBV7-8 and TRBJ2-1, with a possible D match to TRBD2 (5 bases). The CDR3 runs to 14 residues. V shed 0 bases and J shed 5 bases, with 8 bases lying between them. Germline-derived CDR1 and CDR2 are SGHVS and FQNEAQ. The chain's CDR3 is CASSLAEVHNEQFF. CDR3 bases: TGTGCCAGCAGCTTAGCGGAGGTCCACAATGAGCAGTTCTTC.

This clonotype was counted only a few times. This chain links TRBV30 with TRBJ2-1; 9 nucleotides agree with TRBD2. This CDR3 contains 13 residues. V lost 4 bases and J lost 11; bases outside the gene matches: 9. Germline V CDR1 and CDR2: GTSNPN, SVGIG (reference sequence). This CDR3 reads CAWIGGLAAKQFF. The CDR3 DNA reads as TGTGCCTGGATCGGGGGACTAGCCGCAAAGCAGTTCTTC.

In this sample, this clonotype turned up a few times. As DNA, the CDR3 is TGTGCCAGCGTCACGGGCACAGTTACCAACACTGAAGCTTTCTTT. Residues: CASVTGTVTNTEAFF. This sequence joins TRBV2 and TRBJ1-1; D is unresolved. Germline lookup yields CDR1 SNHLY and CDR2 FYNNEI. The CDR3 runs to 15 residues. V was trimmed by 8 bases and J by 2 bases, leaving 18 bases between them.

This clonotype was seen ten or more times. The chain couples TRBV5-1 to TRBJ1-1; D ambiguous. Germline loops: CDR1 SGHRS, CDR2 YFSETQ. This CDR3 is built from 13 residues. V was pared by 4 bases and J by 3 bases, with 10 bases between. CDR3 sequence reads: CASSPGMDTEAFF. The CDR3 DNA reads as TGCGCCAGCAGCCCGGGGATGGACACTGAAGCTTTCTTT.

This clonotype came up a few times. CDR3 sequence: CASSREGSYNEQFF. The CDR3 DNA sequence: TGTGCCAGCAGCCGGGAGGGCTCCTACAATGAGCAGTTCTTC. The rearrangement uses TRBV7-2 and TRBJ2-1; 8 bases map to TRBD2. Germline V gene data show CDR1 as SGHTA and CDR2 as FQGNSA. V lost 5 bases and J lost 0; bases outside the gene matches: 0. The CDR3 has 14 residues.

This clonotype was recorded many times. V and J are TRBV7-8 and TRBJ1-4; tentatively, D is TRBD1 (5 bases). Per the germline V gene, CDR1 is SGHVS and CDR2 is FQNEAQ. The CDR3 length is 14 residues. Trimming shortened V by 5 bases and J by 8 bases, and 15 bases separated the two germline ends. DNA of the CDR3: TGTGCCAGCAGCCGAGGGCCAGGGAGAGAAAAACTGTTTTTT. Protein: CASSRGPGREKLFF.

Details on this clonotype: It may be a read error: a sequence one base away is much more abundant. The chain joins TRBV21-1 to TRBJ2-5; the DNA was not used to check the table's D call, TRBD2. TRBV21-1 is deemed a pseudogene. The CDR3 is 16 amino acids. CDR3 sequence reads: CTSSRRGLAEEETQYF. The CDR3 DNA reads TGTACCAGCAGCAGGCGGGGACTAGCGGAAGAAGAGACCCAGTACTTC.

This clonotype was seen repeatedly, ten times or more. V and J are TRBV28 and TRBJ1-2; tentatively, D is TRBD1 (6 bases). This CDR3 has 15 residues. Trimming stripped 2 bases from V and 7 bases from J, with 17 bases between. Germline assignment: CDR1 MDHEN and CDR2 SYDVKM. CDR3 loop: CASSLTPAQGRGYTF. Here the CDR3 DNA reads TGTGCCAGCAGTTTAACCCCCGCACAGGGTCGTGGCTACACCTTC.

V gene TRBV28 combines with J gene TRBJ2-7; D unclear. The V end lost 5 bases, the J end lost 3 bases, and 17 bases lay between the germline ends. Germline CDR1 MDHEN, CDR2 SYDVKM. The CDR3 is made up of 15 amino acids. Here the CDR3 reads CASSAVPEGHYEQYF. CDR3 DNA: TGTGCCAGCAGTGCCGTTCCGGAAGGCCACTACGAGCAGTACTTC. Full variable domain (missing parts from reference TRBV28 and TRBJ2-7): DVKVTQSSRYLVKRTGEKVFLECVQDMDHENMFWYRQDPGLGLRLIYFSYDVKMKEKGDIPEGYSVSREKKERFSLILESASTNQTSMYLCASSAVPEGHYEQYFGPGTRLTVT.

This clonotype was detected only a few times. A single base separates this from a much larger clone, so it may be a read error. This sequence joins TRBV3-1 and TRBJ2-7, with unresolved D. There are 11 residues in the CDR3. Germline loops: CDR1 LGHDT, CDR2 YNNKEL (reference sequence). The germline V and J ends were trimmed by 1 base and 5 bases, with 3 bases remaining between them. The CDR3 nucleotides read TGTGCCAGCAGCCAAGTCCACGAGCAGTACTTC. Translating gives CASSQVHEQYF.

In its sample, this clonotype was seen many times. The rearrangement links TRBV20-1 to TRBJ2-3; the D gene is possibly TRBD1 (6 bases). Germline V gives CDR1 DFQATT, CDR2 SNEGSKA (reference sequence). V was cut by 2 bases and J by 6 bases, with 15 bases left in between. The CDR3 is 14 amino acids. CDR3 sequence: CSARFQERGDTQYF. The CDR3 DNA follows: TGCAGTGCTAGATTCCAGGAGAGGGGGGATACGCAGTATTTT.

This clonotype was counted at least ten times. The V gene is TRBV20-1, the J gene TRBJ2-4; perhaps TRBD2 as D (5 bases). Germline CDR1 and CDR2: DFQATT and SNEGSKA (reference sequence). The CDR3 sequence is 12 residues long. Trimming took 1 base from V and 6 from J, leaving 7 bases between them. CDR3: CSARGRRNIQYF. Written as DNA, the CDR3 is TGCAGTGCTAGAGGGAGGAGAAACATTCAGTACTTC.

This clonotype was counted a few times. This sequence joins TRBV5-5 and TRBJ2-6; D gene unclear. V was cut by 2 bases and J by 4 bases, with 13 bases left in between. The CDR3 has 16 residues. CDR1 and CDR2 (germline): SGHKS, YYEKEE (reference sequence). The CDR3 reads CASSFPETSGANVLTF. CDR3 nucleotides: TGTGCCAGCAGCTTCCCCGAGACCTCCGGGGCCAACGTCCTGACTTTC.

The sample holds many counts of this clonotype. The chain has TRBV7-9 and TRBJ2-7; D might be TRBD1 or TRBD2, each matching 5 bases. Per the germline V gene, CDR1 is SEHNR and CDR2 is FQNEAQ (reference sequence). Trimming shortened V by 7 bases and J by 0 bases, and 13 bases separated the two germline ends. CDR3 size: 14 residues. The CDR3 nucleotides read TGTGCCAGCATACGGGGCCAGAACTCCTACGAGCAGTACTTC. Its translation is CASIRGQNSYEQYF.

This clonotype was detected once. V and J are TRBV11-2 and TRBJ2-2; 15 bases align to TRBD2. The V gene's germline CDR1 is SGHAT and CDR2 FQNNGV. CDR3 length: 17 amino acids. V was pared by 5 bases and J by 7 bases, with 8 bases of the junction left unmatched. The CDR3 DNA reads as TGTGCCAGCAGCGCCTCTGGACTAGCGGGAGGGATCGGGGAGCTGTTTTTT. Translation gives CASSASGLAGGIGELFF.

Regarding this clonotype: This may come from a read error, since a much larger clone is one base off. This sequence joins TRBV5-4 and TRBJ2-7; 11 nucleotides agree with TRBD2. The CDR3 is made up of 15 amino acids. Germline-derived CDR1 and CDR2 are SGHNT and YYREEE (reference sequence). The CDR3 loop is CANSLVGTSGSEQYF. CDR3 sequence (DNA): TGTGCCAACAGCTTGGTCGGGACTAGCGGCAGCGAGCAGTACTTC.